The 23 T cell receptor beta chains below come from one sample, sequenced in a study of blood T cell repertoires in COVID-19. Clones were sequenced by immunoSEQ multiplex PCR, and TCRdb holds only the in-frame ones, with some missing. The sample has about 270,000 clones, 88% seen once; the top ten hold less than 3%. Material for sequencing was PBMCs or T cells enriched from blood (not recorded which). Every receptor here comes from a woman between 50 and 59 years old who had recovered from COVID-19.

V and J are TRBV28 and TRBJ2-2; D uncertain. The length of the CDR3 is 13 residues. The V and J ends lost 10 bases and 6 bases respectively, with 15 bases between them. Per germline, CDR1 MDHEN and CDR2 SYDVKM. The CDR3 here is CATLNRVSGELFF. The CDR3 nucleotides are TGTGCCACCCTGAACCGGGTGTCCGGGGAGCTGTTTTTT.

The chain joins TRBV7-9 to TRBJ2-1; 10 nucleotides agree with TRBD1. V shed 5 bases, J shed 7 bases, and the junction held 14 bases outside the gene matches. Looked up from germline, CDR1 is SEHNR and CDR2 is FQNEAQ (reference sequence). CDR3 length: 17 residues. CDR3: CASSPPTGQGFRNEQFF. The CDR3 DNA is TGTGCCAGCAGCCCTCCCACGGGACAGGGGTTCAGGAATGAGCAGTTCTTC.

Notes on this clone: Other nucleotide sequences from this sample produce the same CDR3. The chain joins TRBV6-6 to TRBJ2-7; possible D gene TRBD1, 6 bases. Trimming stripped 6 bases from V and 2 bases from J, with 8 bases between. The CDR3 has 12 amino acids. CDR1 and CDR2 from the germline V gene are MNHNY and SVGAGI (reference sequence). The CDR3 nucleotides read TGTGCCAGCAGGGACAGAACCTACGAGCAGTACTTC. Its translation: CASRDRTYEQYF.

The chain combines TRBV4-1 with TRBJ1-3, with TRBD1 identical over 7 bases. From germline, CDR1 is MGHRA and CDR2 YSYEKL. The CDR3 sequence is 14 residues long. The V gene end was trimmed by 6 bases and the J gene end by 2 bases; junction bases not matched to a gene: 4. CDR3 in amino acids: CASRQQGTGNTIYF. CDR3 sequence (DNA): TGCGCCAGCAGGCAACAGGGGACTGGAAACACCATATATTTT.

The chain's CDR3 is CAISESPRGSNQPQHF. The CDR3 coding sequence is TGTGCCATCAGTGAGTCTCCCAGGGGTAGCAATCAGCCCCAGCATTTT. The gene calls are TRBV10-3 and TRBJ1-5; perhaps TRBD1 as D (6 bases). This CDR3 comprises 16 residues. Germline V gene lookup returns CDR1 ENHRY and CDR2 SYGVKD. V dropped 0 bases and J dropped 0 bases, with 9 bases sitting between them.

The chain is built from TRBV7-2 and TRBJ1-4, with TRBD1 identical over 7 bases. CDR1 and CDR2 from the germline V gene are SGHTA and FQGNSA. There are 14 residues in the CDR3. The V gene end was trimmed by 3 bases and the J gene end by 7 bases; junction bases not matched to a gene: 5. The CDR3 coding sequence is TGTGCCAGCAGCTTCAGACAGGGCAGTGAAAAACTGTTTTTT. Amino acid sequence: CASSFRQGSEKLFF.

The chain employs TRBV19 and TRBJ1-2, with 7 bases that match TRBD1. The J segment lost 4 bases and the V segment lost 7 bases, leaving 9 bases of the junction unmatched. This CDR3 is 14 amino acids long. The germline gives CDR1 LNHDA, CDR2 SQIVND (reference sequence). The CDR3 DNA sequence: TGTGCCAGTAACCCGGGACAGAACTTCTATGGCTACACCTTC. It codes for CASNPGQNFYGYTF.

This sequence joins TRBV20-1 and TRBJ2-1; D is uncertain. This CDR3 region has 10 residues. CDR1 is DFQATT, CDR2 SNEGSKA, per germline (reference sequence). Between the trimmed V and J ends, which lost 7 bases and 8 bases, there was a span of 9 bases. CDR3 protein: CSVPGYEQFF. CDR3 DNA: TGCAGTGTTCCAGGCTATGAGCAGTTCTTC.

The chain has TRBV5-4 and TRBJ1-6; D is uncertain. The CDR3 sequence is 13 residues long. V was cut by 4 bases and J by 10 bases, with 12 bases left in between. Germline V gene lookup returns CDR1 SGHNT and CDR2 YYREEE (reference sequence). The CDR3 region has the DNA TGTGCCAGCAGCAATTCCCAGGTCTCACCCCTCCACTTT. Protein product: CASSNSQVSPLHF.

There are a few counts of this clone. The rearrangement joins TRBV7-3 to TRBJ2-2; D is unresolved. The V end was cut by 4 bases, the J end by 4 bases, with 10 bases between. CDR3 length: 14 amino acids. Germline CDR1 SGHTA, CDR2 FQGTGA. For the CDR3, the DNA is TGTGCCAGCAGCTCCCTTTCGGGCACCGGGGAGCTGTTTTTT. Its translation is CASSSLSGTGELFF.

This chain connects TRBV7-9 to TRBJ2-1; D possibly corresponds to TRBD2 (6 bases). Germline CDR1 reads SEHNR; CDR2 reads FQNEAQ (reference sequence). CDR3 length: 15 residues. Trimming stripped 4 bases from V and 4 bases from J, with 14 bases between. The CDR3 loop reads CASSSLADFYNEQFF. CDR3 nucleotide sequence: TGTGCCAGCAGCTCTTTAGCGGATTTTTACAATGAGCAGTTCTTC.

The chain combines TRBV6-5 with TRBJ2-1; possibly TRBD2 for D (6 bases). The CDR3 sequence is 15 residues long. V lost 6 bases and J 0 bases, leaving 12 bases between the germline ends. The V gene's germline CDR1 is MNHEY and CDR2 SVGAGI. CDR3 region: CASRWDSGSYNEQFF. CDR3 sequence (DNA): TGTGCCAGCAGGTGGGACTCTGGCTCCTACAATGAGCAGTTCTTC.

V and J are TRBV19 and TRBJ2-5; TRBD1 is a possible D gene (6 bases). The CDR3 has 14 amino acids. Germline CDR1 and CDR2: LNHDA and SQIVND (reference sequence). V lost 8 bases and J 5 bases, leaving 18 bases between the germline ends. CDR3 DNA: TGTGCCAGTGGACCGACAGGTGAGAGGGAGACCCAGTACTTC. Translating gives CASGPTGERETQYF.

This sequence joins TRBV7-8 and TRBJ2-7, with unresolved D. This CDR3 comprises 14 residues. Germline V gene sequence: CDR1 SGHVS, CDR2 FQNEAQ. V lost 5 bases and J 2 bases, leaving 13 bases between the germline ends. CDR3 DNA sequence: TGTGCCAGCAGCCCAAGACTGAATCCCTACGAGCAGTACTTC. It codes for CASSPRLNPYEQYF.

The chain carries TRBV15 and TRBJ2-7, with 10 bases lining up with TRBD1. This CDR3 spans 17 amino acids. Germline V lookup: CDR1 LNHNV, CDR2 YYDKDF (reference sequence). V was clipped by 5 bases and J by 3 bases; unmatched bases: 13. The CDR3: CATSDPFRGQGLYEQYF. The CDR3 DNA follows: TGTGCCACCAGCGACCCCTTCCGGGGACAGGGGCTCTACGAGCAGTACTTC.

The V gene is TRBV4-1, the J gene TRBJ1-4, with TRBD1 matching 7 bases. This CDR3 is 16 amino acids long. Germline assignment: CDR1 MGHRA and CDR2 YSYEKL. V lost 1 base, J lost 8 bases, and 10 bases stayed unmatched. The CDR3 here is CASSQVRGTGDEKLFF. CDR3 in DNA: TGCGCCAGCAGCCAAGTACGAGGCACAGGGGACGAAAAACTGTTTTTT.

This chain links TRBV28 with TRBJ1-6; a weak D match, TRBD1 (5 bases). Per the germline V gene, CDR1 is MDHEN and CDR2 is SYDVKM. This CDR3 has 18 residues. Trimming cost V 3 bases and J 8 bases, with 23 bases left between them. The CDR3 sequence is CASSLGGRPREGYSPLHF. In DNA form, the CDR3 reads TGTGCCAGCAGTTTGGGGGGACGGCCACGGGAGGGGTATTCACCCCTCCACTTT.

This sequence joins TRBV9 and TRBJ2-7; 7 bases are a match to TRBD1. CDR3 length equals 14 residues. Germline V gene data show CDR1 as SGDLS and CDR2 as YYNGEE. Losses at the gene ends were 0 bases for V and 3 bases for J; bases not matched to a gene: 3. As DNA, the CDR3 is TGTGCCAGCAGCGTAGCCACAGGGGACTACGAGCAGTACTTC. Amino acids: CASSVATGDYEQYF.

The chain is built from TRBV5-1 and TRBJ2-1, with 9 bases lining up with TRBD2. There are 18 residues in the CDR3. Germline CDR1 and CDR2: SGHRS and YFSETQ. Trimming cost V 3 bases and J 0 bases; bases outside gene matches: 10. The CDR3 sequence: CASSSGTSLHSSYNEQFF. The CDR3 bases are TGCGCCAGCAGCTCGGGGACTAGCCTTCATAGCTCCTACAATGAGCAGTTCTTC. Looking up the rest from reference TRBV5-1 and TRBJ2-1 gives the full variable domain: KAGVTQTPRYLIKTRGQQVTLSCSPISGHRSVSWYQQTPGQGLQFLFEYFSETQRNKGNFPGRFSGRQFSNSRSEMNVSTLELGDSALYLCASSSGTSLHSSYNEQFFGPGTRLTVL.

Concerning this clone itself: Germline is not matched at one junction end, which may reflect a read error. V and J are TRBV7-7 and TRBJ2-1, with D perhaps matching TRBD1 (6 bases). Germline CDR1 SSHAT, CDR2 FNYEAQ (reference sequence). CDR3 size: 16 residues. The CDR3 DNA reads as TGTGCTAGCAGCTTAAGGGGGATTGACTCCTACAATGAGCAGTTCTTC. Its protein is CASSLRGIDSYNEQFF.

The rearrangement uses TRBV7-9 and TRBJ1-5, with D maybe TRBD1 (5 bases). The CDR3 runs 17 residues. Germline lookup yields CDR1 SEHNR and CDR2 FQNEAQ (reference sequence). V lost 5 bases, J lost 2 bases, and 19 bases lay in between. The CDR3 loop reads CASSATGEDFGNQPQHF. The CDR3 DNA reads as TGTGCCAGCAGCGCCACAGGCGAAGATTTCGGCAATCAGCCCCAGCATTTT.

The chain has TRBV24-1 and TRBJ2-3; 7 bases fit TRBD2. The CDR3 has 15 residues. Germline trimming cut 3 bases from V and 2 bases from J; bases unmatched to any gene: 4. Germline-derived CDR1 and CDR2 are KGHDR and SFDVKD. CDR3 amino acids: CATSDQERDTDTQYF. The CDR3 region has the DNA TGTGCCACCAGTGATCAGGAGCGGGACACAGATACGCAGTATTTT.

This clone was seen a single time. The chain recombines TRBV7-2 with TRBJ1-3; D is unclear. The germline V and J ends were trimmed by 6 bases and 0 bases, with 9 bases remaining between them. CDR3 length equals 14 residues. CDR1 and CDR2 from the germline V gene are SGHTA and FQGNSA. CDR3 in amino acids: CASRARGSGNTIYF. CDR3 sequence (DNA): TGTGCCAGCAGAGCGAGAGGCTCTGGAAACACCATATATTTT.